The 13 T cell receptor beta chains below come from one sample, sequenced in a study of T cells in Graves' hyperthyroidism and ophthalmopathy. TCR beta CDR3 sequences were amplified from RNA transcripts. First-round RT-PCR with HTBI primers amplified the TCR CDR3 region. TCRdb fed the multiplex PCR reads into MiXCR, producing one record per CDR3 protein. This table holds fewer than 900,000 distinct CDR3 sequences, roughly a sixth found once. Sequences were obtained from blood. Receptors were obtained from a woman between 50 and 59 years old with Graves' hyperthyroidism that later progressed to Graves' ophthalmopathy.

The genes are TRBV15 and TRBJ2-3; D unresolved. The germline V and J ends were trimmed by 5 bases and 3 bases, with 12 bases remaining between them. This CDR3 has 14 residues. Per germline, CDR1 LNHNV and CDR2 YYDKDF (reference sequence). CDR3: CATSRFLGTDTQYF. The CDR3 DNA is TGTGCCACCAGCCGATTTTTGGGGACAGATACGCAGTATTTT.

V and J are TRBV20-1 and TRBJ1-1; no clear D. The CDR3 loop spans 16 amino acids. Germline loops: CDR1 DFQATT, CDR2 SNEGSKA (reference sequence). V lost 1 base to trimming and J lost 0 bases, with 15 bases between them. The CDR3: CSARGGTNKMNTEAFF. Written as DNA, the CDR3 is TGCAGTGCTAGAGGGGGAACGAACAAAATGAACACTGAAGCTTTCTTT.

Worth noting for this clonotype: One end of the junction is discordant with germline, which a read error may explain. The rearrangement uses TRBV6-5 and TRBJ2-1; no clear D. Germline loops: CDR1 MNHEY, CDR2 SVGAGI. CDR3 size: 13 residues. The CDR3 DNA reads as TGTGCCAGCAGTTCTGGACCCTTCGATGAGCAGCTCTTC. Encoded protein: CASSSGPFDEQLF.

J is TRBJ2-5 and V is TRBV2; 8 bases line up with TRBD1. The CDR3 consists of 13 residues. V gave up 7 bases and J gave up 5 bases; unmatched junction bases: 6. Per the germline V gene, CDR1 is SNHLY and CDR2 is FYNNEI. CDR3 residues: CASKGQARETQYF. DNA of the CDR3: TGTGCCAGCAAGGGACAGGCGAGGGAGACCCAGTACTTC.

In this sample, this clonotype turned up many times. The rearrangement joins TRBV6-2 or TRBV6-3 to TRBJ1-1; D unresolved. V lost 0 bases to trimming and J lost 1 base, with 6 bases between them. The germline V gene has CDR1 MNHEY and CDR2 SVGEGT. The CDR3 has 14 residues. CDR3 sequence reads: CASSYSASNTEAFF. The CDR3 DNA reads TGTGCCAGCAGTTACTCAGCATCGAACACTGAAGCTTTCTTT.

This rearrangement joins TRBV18 to TRBJ1-3, with 7 bases aligning to TRBD1. Losses at the gene ends were 5 bases for V and 4 bases for J; bases not matched to a gene: 11. Germline-derived CDR1 and CDR2 are KGHSH and LQKENI. The CDR3 totals 16 residues. CDR3 protein: CASSSSPGTEGNTIYF. The CDR3 nucleotides are TGTGCCAGCTCATCCAGCCCCGGGACAGAAGGAAACACCATATATTTT.

This clonotype was counted at least ten times. The J gene is TRBJ2-7, the V gene TRBV18, with 12 positions matching TRBD2. Germline CDR1 is KGHSH and CDR2 is LQKENI. The J segment lost 7 bases and the V segment lost 5 bases, leaving 9 bases of the junction unmatched. The CDR3 runs 15 residues. The CDR3 protein is CASSSRLAGEGEQYF. The CDR3 DNA sequence: TGTGCCAGCTCATCAAGACTAGCGGGGGAAGGAGAGCAGTACTTC.

The rearrangement uses TRBV29-1 and TRBJ2-7; weak D call: TRBD1 (5 bases). The CDR3 runs to 13 residues. Germline lookup yields CDR1 SQVTM and CDR2 ANQGSEA. V was trimmed by 4 bases and J by 2 bases, leaving 12 bases between them. The CDR3 DNA reads as TGCAGCGTTGTTGTAGGGGCCGCCTACGAGCAGTACTTC. Protein sequence: CSVVVGAAYEQYF.

This clonotype was found a few times. V gene TRBV19 combines with J gene TRBJ1-1, with 9 bases that match TRBD1. After removal of 7 bases from V and 6 bases from J, the junction contained 12 bases not matched to a gene. The CDR3 has 15 residues. Germline CDR1 reads LNHDA; CDR2 reads SQIVND (reference sequence). The CDR3 DNA reads as TGTGCCAGTAAGCAAGGGACAGGGAATCGGGCTGAAGCTTTCTTT. Its translation is CASKQGTGNRAEAFF.

This clonotype was picked up a small number of times. The rearrangement joins TRBV12-3 or TRBV12-4 to TRBJ2-7; maybe TRBD1 (6 bases). V lost 6 bases and J lost 2, with 14 bases in between. The CDR3 is 14 residues long. DNA of the CDR3: TGTGCCAGCAGACTTATGGACAGCACCTACGAGCAGTACTTC. This codes for CASRLMDSTYEQYF.

This sequence joins TRBV24-1 and TRBJ2-2, with D possibly being TRBD1 (6 bases). Deletions cut 5 bases from V and 0 bases from J, with 12 bases between. The CDR3 runs to 16 residues. The germline gives CDR1 KGHDR, CDR2 SFDVKD. The CDR3 loop is CATSALGTSNTGELFF. The CDR3 region has the DNA TGTGCCACCAGTGCTCTCGGGACATCGAACACCGGGGAGCTGTTTTTT.

The rearrangement uses TRBV20-1 and TRBJ1-1; 7 nucleotides line up with TRBD1. CDR1 and CDR2 (germline): DFQATT, SNEGSKA (reference sequence). This CDR3 has 12 amino acids. The J segment lost 3 bases and the V segment lost 5 bases, leaving 3 bases of the junction unmatched. This chain's CDR3 is CSASDRDTEAFF. Here the CDR3 DNA reads TGCAGTGCTTCAGACAGGGACACTGAAGCTTTCTTT.

This chain connects TRBV19 to TRBJ1-5, with TRBD1 as a possible D gene (6 bases). This CDR3 has 14 amino acids. The germline V gene has CDR1 LNHDA and CDR2 SQIVND (reference sequence). V lost 6 bases to trimming and J lost 3 bases, with 12 bases between them. CDR3 nucleotide sequence: TGTGCCAGTAGGCACACAGGGATCAATCAGCCCCAGCATTTT. Its protein is CASRHTGINQPQHF.